The rows below give T cell receptor beta chains drawn from one sample of a study of OX40 agonist ivuxolimab in advanced cancers. Only in-frame clones appear in the TCRdb table, and some are missing; sequencing was by immunoSEQ multiplex PCR. The sample lists roughly 81,000 clones, 70% to 90% occurring once. The source was CD4+ or CD8+ T cells sorted from blood, collected in a trial of the OX40 agonist ivuxolimab. Receptor source: an adult with an advanced solid tumor such as melanoma, head and neck, liver or kidney cancer. Both conserved end residues are part of each CDR3. The order of the fields is clone size, D gene, V gene, J gene, CDR3 DNA, CDR3 protein. A D gene is named only where the DNA matches it firmly. The size entry is marked missing in some rows and otherwise reads once, few, many or a size class.

once	NA	TRBV5-4	TRBJ1-1	TGTGCCAGCAGCGCATCCCTAGTGAACACTGAAGCTTTCTTT	CASSASLVNTEAFF
NA	NA	TRBV9	TRBJ2-2	TGTGCCAGCGGCGGACTGAACACCGGGGAGCTGTTTTTT	CASGGLNTGELFF
NA	TRBD1	TRBV4-3	TRBJ2-3	TGCGCCAGCAGCTCCTGGACAGGGGGCGCGGGAGATACGCAGTATTTT	CASSSWTGGAGDTQYF
NA	NA	TRBV5-1	TRBJ2-4	TGCGCCAGCAGCCTCGGGTGGGCGGAAAAAAACATTCAGTACTTC	CASSLGWAEKNIQYF
NA	TRBD2	TRBV15	TRBJ2-3	TGTGCCACCAGCCAGTCTAGCGGGCCCTCCGATTTT	CATSQSSGPSDF
few	TRBD1	TRBV6-6	TRBJ1-2	TGTGCCAGCAGTTACTCCGGACAGGGAGGCTATGGCTACACCTTC	CASSYSGQGGYGYTF
NA	NA	TRBV6-5	TRBJ1-2	TGTGCCAGCAGTTACGGGCAGGGAAGAGGCTACACCTTC	CASSYGQGRGYTF
NA	TRBD1	TRBV11-3	TRBJ2-5	TGTGCCAGCAGCCCTGACAGGGGGGAGACCCAGTACTTC	CASSPDRGETQYF
NA	NA	TRBV5-6	TRBJ1-5	TGTGCCAGCAGAGCTTGGGAGGAAGGATTGTTTCAGCCCCAGCATTTT	CASRAWEEGLFQPQHF
NA	NA	TRBV2	TRBJ2-7	TGTGCCAGCAGTGAATACGGGGGCACTTCCTACGAGCAGTACTTC	CASSEYGGTSYEQYF